The 24 T cell receptor beta chains reported below all come from one sample, sequenced in a study of T cells in Graves' hyperthyroidism and ophthalmopathy (dated by TCRdb to between 2018 and 2021). Libraries were prepared through multiplex PCR. TCRdb shows the sequencer as Illumina HiSeq 2000. Amplification of TCR beta CDR3 regions was carried out from RNA transcripts. A first-round RT-PCR of the TCR CDR3 used the HTBI primer set with the Qiagen OneStep RT-PCR kit. TCRdb took the public reads, trimmed them with fastp at Q25, ran MiXCR for clone calling and kept in-frame beta chains. Duplicate CDR3 protein sequences are folded into a single record with the most common DNA and genes. In this sample the table shows approximately 530,000 distinct CDR3 sequences, nearly 20% of which occur a single time. Roughly 47% of the sample is in the top ten clones. What was sequenced was blood. Receptors were obtained from a man in his forties with Graves' ophthalmopathy.

This rearrangement joins TRBV7-9 to TRBJ1-4; possible D gene TRBD1, 5 bases. Between the trimmed V and J ends, which lost 1 base and 8 bases, there was a span of 11 bases. The CDR3 has 14 amino acids. Per the germline V gene, CDR1 is SEHNR and CDR2 is FQNEAQ (reference sequence). The DNA of the CDR3 is TGTGCCAGCAGCTTAGGAATAGGGGCAGAAAAACTGTTTTTT. Translating gives CASSLGIGAEKLFF. Complete variable domain (other parts from reference TRBV7-9 and TRBJ1-4): DTGVSQNPRHKITKRGQNVTFRCDPISEHNRLYWYRQTLGQGPEFLTYFQNEAQLEKSRLLSDRFSAERPKGSFSTLEIQRTEQGDSAMYLCASSLGIGAEKLFFGSGTQLSVL.

This clonotype was seen many times. The chain combines TRBV10-3 with TRBJ1-5; TRBD1 is a possible D gene (5 bases). The germline gives CDR1 ENHRY, CDR2 SYGVKD. Trimming took off 4 bases at V and 5 bases at J, with 9 bases between the two ends. The CDR3 extends over 13 amino acids. Here the CDR3 reads CAISGGMDQPQHF. CDR3 nucleotides: TGTGCCATCAGTGGGGGGATGGATCAGCCCCAGCATTTT.

This rearrangement joins TRBV19 to TRBJ1-6; 10 nucleotides match TRBD1. Per the germline V gene, CDR1 is LNHDA and CDR2 is SQIVND (reference sequence). The trim removed 4 bases at V and 6 bases at J, leaving 9 bases unmatched. The CDR3 loop spans 17 amino acids. The CDR3 DNA reads as TGTGCCAGTAGTAGAAAACCGGGACAGGGGCCTAATTCACCCCTCCACTTT. It yields the protein CASSRKPGQGPNSPLHF.

The V gene is TRBV5-1, the J gene TRBJ2-7, with D hard to call. The CDR3 loop spans 14 amino acids. Germline CDR1 reads SGHRS; CDR2 reads YFSETQ. The V and J ends lost 4 bases and 4 bases respectively, with 15 bases between them. CDR3: CASSPTTYSYEQYF. The DNA of the CDR3 is TGCGCCAGCAGCCCTACCACGTATAGTTACGAGCAGTACTTC.

This clonotype has only a few counts. The chain joins TRBV20-1 to TRBJ1-2; D gene unclear. CDR3 size: 12 residues. V lost 2 bases, J lost 2 bases, and 6 bases lay in between. Per germline, CDR1 DFQATT and CDR2 SNEGSKA (reference sequence). The CDR3 nucleotides are TGCAGTGCTAGAATACGGAACTATGGCTACACCTTC. This sequence encodes CSARIRNYGYTF.

The chain links TRBV20-1 to TRBJ1-2, with D maybe TRBD1 (6 bases). V lost 6 bases to trimming and J lost 5 bases, with 19 bases between them. The CDR3 extends over 14 amino acids. Per germline, CDR1 DFQATT and CDR2 SNEGSKA (reference sequence). CDR3 amino acids: CSAPPTGMGYGYTF. The CDR3 region has the DNA TGCAGTGCCCCCCCGACAGGAATGGGGTATGGCTACACCTTC.

V gene TRBV30 combines with J gene TRBJ1-2; possible D gene TRBD1, 6 bases. CDR1 and CDR2 (germline): GTSNPN, SVGIG (reference sequence). The ends were cut back, 2 bases at V and 8 bases at J, with 15 bases in the middle. CDR3 length equals 13 residues. The chain's CDR3 is CAWSQSGAEGYTF. CDR3 coding DNA: TGTGCCTGGAGTCAGTCAGGGGCGGAAGGCTACACCTTC. The full variable domain, its missing parts supplied by reference TRBV30 and TRBJ1-2, is SQTIHQWPATLVQPVGSPLSLECTVEGTSNPNLYWYRQAAGRGLQLLFYSVGIGQISSEVPQNLSASRPQDRQFILSSKKLLLSDSGFYLCAWSQSGAEGYTFGSGTRLTVV.

This clonotype was counted a few times. The J gene is TRBJ2-3, the V gene TRBV6-2 or TRBV6-3; D uncertain. Trimming removed 2 bases at V and 2 bases at J, with 8 bases between. CDR3 size: 14 residues. Per germline, CDR1 MNHEY and CDR2 SVGEGT. The CDR3 loop reads CASSYGLNTDTQYF. The CDR3, as DNA: TGTGCCAGCAGTTACGGTCTAAACACAGATACGCAGTATTTT.

This clonotype was counted between two and nine times. The chain recombines TRBV19 with TRBJ1-5, with D perhaps TRBD1 (6 bases). The CDR3 runs to 17 residues. Trimming removed 6 bases at V and 3 bases at J, with 21 bases between. CDR1 and CDR2 from the germline V gene are LNHDA and SQIVND (reference sequence). CDR3: CASSPAGGRGHNQPQHF. CDR3 coding DNA: TGTGCCAGTAGCCCCGCTGGGGGCAGGGGACACAATCAGCCCCAGCATTTT.

The table lists this clonotype with a few counts. This rearrangement joins TRBV20-1 to TRBJ1-6, with unresolved D. The length of the CDR3 is 15 residues. Germline V gene data show CDR1 as DFQATT and CDR2 as SNEGSKA (reference sequence). V dropped 1 base and J dropped 5 bases, with 12 bases sitting between them. The CDR3 DNA sequence: TGCAGTGCTAGAGCTATGATAGGGAATAATTCACCCCTCCACTTT. Its protein product is CSARAMIGNNSPLHF.

This clonotype was observed a few times. The chain recombines TRBV6-6 with TRBJ2-5, with D tentatively TRBD2 (6 bases). This CDR3 contains 16 residues. The ends were cut back, 2 bases at V and 4 bases at J, with 17 bases in the middle. Germline CDR1 reads MNHNY; CDR2 reads SVGAGI (reference sequence). CDR3 sequence (DNA): TGTGCCAGCAGTTACACCTCCGGGACTCTAGGAGAGACCCAGTACTTC. It codes for CASSYTSGTLGETQYF.

This chain connects TRBV3-1 to TRBJ2-3, with unresolved D. Trimming removed 6 bases from V and 0 bases from J, with 10 bases in between. The germline V gene encodes CDR1 LGHDT and CDR2 YNNKEL (reference sequence). The CDR3 length is 14 residues. CDR3 nucleotide sequence: TGTGCCAGCAGTGAGAAATATAGCACAGATACGCAGTATTTT. Its protein is CASSEKYSTDTQYF.

In this sample, this clonotype turned up a few times. The rearrangement links TRBV5-1 to TRBJ1-4; tentatively, D is TRBD1 (5 bases). Trimming pared 1 base from V and 5 bases from J, leaving 18 bases between. Germline values: CDR1 SGHRS, CDR2 YFSETQ. The CDR3 is 17 residues long. The CDR3 is CASSLRPWEAGNEKLFF. CDR3 sequence (DNA): TGCGCCAGCAGCTTGCGACCCTGGGAGGCAGGGAATGAAAAACTGTTTTTT. The full variable domain, its missing parts supplied by reference TRBV5-1 and TRBJ1-4, is KAGVTQTPRYLIKTRGQQVTLSCSPISGHRSVSWYQQTPGQGLQFLFEYFSETQRNKGNFPGRFSGRQFSNSRSEMNVSTLELGDSALYLCASSLRPWEAGNEKLFFGSGTQLSVL.

With regard to this clonotype: Given a much more abundant clone one base away, this may be a read error. The V call is TRBV6-2 or TRBV6-3, the J call TRBJ2-7, with D unresolved. The germline gives CDR1 MNHEY, CDR2 SVGEGT. CDR3 length equals 15 residues. CDR3 protein: CAGSLAPGHTYEQYF. Written as DNA, the CDR3 is TGTGCCGGCAGTTTAGCCCCTGGGCACACCTACGAGCAGTACTTC.

The chain is built from TRBV25-1 and TRBJ2-1; no firm D call. The DNA end is more similar to TRBJ2-7, so the J call may be wrong. This CDR3 spans 16 amino acids. Germline CDR1 reads MGHDK; CDR2 reads SYGVNS. This CDR3 reads CASSDPGSHPYNEQYF. DNA for the CDR3: TGTGCCAGCAGTGACCCCGGCAGCCATCCCTACAATGAGCAGTACTTC.

This clonotype appeared many times. The gene calls are TRBV29-1 and TRBJ1-2; D is possibly TRBD1 (6 bases). CDR1 is SQVTM, CDR2 ANQGSEA, per germline. The CDR3 is 12 residues long. V dropped 4 bases and J dropped 5 bases, with 11 bases sitting between them. CDR3 sequence (DNA): TGCAGCGTTGCGGGACAAGGATATGGCTACACCTTC. This codes for CSVAGQGYGYTF.

The sample holds one count of this clonotype. The chain joins TRBV4-1 to TRBJ2-1, with 11 bases fitting TRBD2. Germline CDR1 and CDR2: MGHRA and YSYEKL. The CDR3 loop spans 18 amino acids. V dropped 1 base and J dropped 0; count of bases not matched to a gene: 5. This CDR3 reads CASSQVLAGAGSYNEQFF. CDR3 DNA: TGCGCCAGCAGCCAAGTACTAGCGGGAGCGGGCTCCTACAATGAGCAGTTCTTC.

The sample holds a few counts of this clonotype. The chain employs TRBV13 and TRBJ2-7; possible D gene TRBD2, 6 bases. The CDR3 length is 15 residues. V lost 0 bases and J lost 6, with 15 bases in between. Germline V gives CDR1 PRHDT, CDR2 FYEKMQ (reference sequence). The CDR3 DNA sequence: TGTGCCAGCAGCTTAGGCCAGGGCGGAGGGTCCGAGCAGTACTTC. Residues: CASSLGQGGGSEQYF.

The genes are TRBV4-1 and TRBJ2-1; 10 bases match TRBD2. The V gene end was trimmed by 4 bases and the J gene end by 12 bases; junction bases not matched to a gene: 9. Germline values: CDR1 MGHRA, CDR2 YSYEKL. The CDR3 consists of 14 residues. For the CDR3, the DNA is TGCGCCAGCAGCCGCAAAGAGAGCGGGAGGGGGCAGTTCTTC. Protein: CASSRKESGRGQFF.

This clonotype was seen repeatedly, ten times or more. The chain recombines TRBV7-8 with TRBJ2-1; 10 bases line up with TRBD2. CDR3 length equals 16 residues. Germline V gene sequence: CDR1 SGHVS, CDR2 FQNEAQ. The V and J ends lost 5 bases and 2 bases, in that order; junction bases with no gene match: 6. This chain's CDR3 is CASSLGLAVTYNEQFF. CDR3 coding DNA: TGTGCCAGCAGCCTTGGACTAGCGGTTACCTACAATGAGCAGTTCTTC.

This clonotype was seen repeatedly, ten times or more. The rearrangement uses TRBV5-1 and TRBJ2-7; D may be TRBD1 (5 bases). The CDR3 length is 14 residues. Trimming took 4 bases from V and 3 from J, leaving 14 bases between them. CDR1 is SGHRS, CDR2 YFSETQ, per germline. The CDR3, as DNA: TGCGCCAGCAGCCCACTTACAGGACACTACGAGCAGTACTTC. Translating gives CASSPLTGHYEQYF.

About this clonotype itself: The junction departs from germline at one end; a sequencing error may be responsible. The chain employs TRBV29-1 and TRBJ1-1; D is perhaps TRBD1 (6 bases). This CDR3 region has 12 residues. Germline V gives CDR1 SQVTM, CDR2 ANQGSEA. The CDR3 sequence: CSVEGGSSEAFF. The CDR3 DNA reads TGCAGCGTCGAAGGGGGGAGCTCTGAAGCTTTCTTT.

This clonotype appeared many times. The rearrangement joins TRBV6-2 or TRBV6-3 to TRBJ1-1; a possible D gene is TRBD1 (6 bases). Between the trimmed V and J ends, which lost 2 bases and 7 bases, there was a span of 14 bases. The CDR3 loop spans 14 amino acids. Germline CDR1 is MNHEY and CDR2 is SVGEGT. CDR3 in DNA: TGTGCCAGCAGTTACGTCCTGGGGGCAGGTGAAGCTTTCTTT. This sequence encodes CASSYVLGAGEAFF.

Points on this clonotype: One end of the junction does not line up with germline, which may come from a read error. The J gene is TRBJ2-7, the V gene TRBV6-5; perhaps TRBD2 as D (5 bases). The CDR3 has 11 amino acids. Per the germline V gene, CDR1 is MNHEY and CDR2 is SVGAGI. The CDR3 spells CASSSDYERYF. CDR3 nucleotides: TGTGCCAGCAGTTCAGACTACGAGCGGTACTTC.